This T cell receptor beta chain comes out of a study of shared clonotypes between healthy human individuals. This CDR3 spans 18 amino acids. Germline V CDR1 and CDR2: SGHVS, FNYEAQ. V dropped 5 bases and J dropped 2 bases, with 25 bases sitting between them. Naive-designated CD8 cells lacked CD45RO, were positively enriched for CCR7, and omitted terminally differentiated effector memory CD45RA+ cells. Sequencing was performed with immunoSEQ multiplex PCR; in TCRdb, only in-frame clones are kept and a portion is missing. The data show some 2,100,000 clones, more than 85% seen once. The chain employs TRBV7-6 and TRBJ2-7; possible D gene TRBD2, 6 bases. Input material: naive CD8+ T cells from PBMCs. This TCR came from a young man in good health. Some clones in this sample may be carry-over from other donors' samples. CDR3 bases: TGTGCCAGCAGCCTTTACGCACCAAAGATCGCGGGGACCTACGAGCAGTACTTC. Translating it yields CASSLYAPKIAGTYEQYF.